This T cell receptor beta chain emerged from a study of cytomegalovirus exposure and HLA in healthy donors. General study points: Cytomegalovirus-associated status was assigned to some 180 TCR beta chains. Based on reports, TCR beta sequences accurately predicted HLA-A and HLA-B alleles for most subjects. In terms of immune exposure information, only CMV serostatus was available.

PCR involved 60 Vbeta and 13 Jbeta primers. The assay was immunoSEQ multiplex PCR, and TCRdb's table has in-frame clones only and misses some. Among tens of thousands of clones listed, around 78% were seen once. This clone was counted a few times. Antigen: not known. This receptor was taken from a man between 25 and 39 years old in good health and CMV-seronegative. The material sequenced was PBMCs.

CDR3 residues: CASEKDRSNYGYTF. For the CDR3, the DNA is TGTGCCAGCGAGAAGGACAGGAGTAACTATGGCTACACCTTC. The V and J genes are TRBV2 and TRBJ1-2, with TRBD1 matching 7 bases. The length of the CDR3 is 14 residues. Germline-derived CDR1 and CDR2 are SNHLY and FYNNEI. After removal of 8 bases from V and 1 base from J, the junction contained 7 bases not matched to a gene.